This T cell receptor (beta chain) was documented in a study of T-cell memory formation after mild COVID-19. Study-level results: Clones contracting over day 15 to 85 were CD4/CD8 balanced, with later expanders leaning CD4+.

Germline V gene lookup returns CDR1 KGHDR and CDR2 SFDVKD. This CDR3 spans 15 amino acids. From the 5' RACE reads, TCRdb called clonotypes with MiXCR, one entry per CDR3 protein. The sample contains 560,000 or so distinct CDR3 sequences, 15% to 20% of which appear only once. Comments on this clonotype: Antigen: not known. One end of the junction is discordant with germline, which a read error may explain.

The material sequenced was PBMCs or a T cell subset sorted from them (not recorded which). The genes are TRBV24-1 and TRBJ2-2; 7 bases align to TRBD1. The clonotype comes from an adult woman who had mild COVID-19 (a few samples of this study predate the infection). Cell type and time point are not known. CDR3 in DNA: TGTGCCACCAGTGACCCGGGACAGAACACCGGGGATCTGTTTTTT. This sequence encodes CATSDPGQNTGDLFF.